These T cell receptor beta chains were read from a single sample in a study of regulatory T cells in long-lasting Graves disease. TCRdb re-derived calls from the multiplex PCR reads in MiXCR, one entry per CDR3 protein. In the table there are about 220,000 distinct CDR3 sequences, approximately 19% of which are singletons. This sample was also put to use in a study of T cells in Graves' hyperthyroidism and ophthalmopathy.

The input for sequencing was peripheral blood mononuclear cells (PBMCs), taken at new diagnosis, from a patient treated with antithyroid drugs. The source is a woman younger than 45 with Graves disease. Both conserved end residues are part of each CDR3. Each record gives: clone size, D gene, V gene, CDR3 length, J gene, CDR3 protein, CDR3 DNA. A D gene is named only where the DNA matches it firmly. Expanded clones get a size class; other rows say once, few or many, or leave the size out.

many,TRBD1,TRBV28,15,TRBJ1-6,CASSLIDTGGSPLHF,TGTGCCAGCAGCCTCATCGATACAGGGGGATCACCCCTCCACTTT
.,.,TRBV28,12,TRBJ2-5,CASSLTLETQYF,TGTGCCAGCAGTTTGACGTTGGAGACCCAGTACTTC
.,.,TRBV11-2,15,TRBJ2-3,CASSLARGPPDTQYF,TGTGCCAGCAGCTTAGCTAGGGGCCCTCCAGATACGCAGTATTTT
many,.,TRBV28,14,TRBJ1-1,CAILPRYGGAEAFF,TGTGCCATCTTACCCAGGTACGGGGGCGCTGAAGCTTTCTTT
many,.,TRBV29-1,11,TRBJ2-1,CSARTGNEQFF,TGCAGCGCCCGAACTGGGAATGAGCAGTTCTTC
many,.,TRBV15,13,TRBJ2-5,CATSGRVRETQYF,TGTGCCACCAGTGGGCGGGTCCGAGAGACCCAGTACTTC
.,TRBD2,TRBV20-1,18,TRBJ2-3,CSATRPSGRKGGTDTQYF,TGCAGTGCTACGAGGCCCAGCGGGAGGAAGGGGGGAACAGATACGCAGTATTTT
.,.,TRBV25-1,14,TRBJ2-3,CASSDSRSTDTQYF,TGTGCCAGCAGTGATAGCAGAAGCACAGATACGCAGTATTTT
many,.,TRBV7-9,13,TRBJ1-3,CANSLGAGNTIYF,TGTGCCAACAGCTTAGGAGCTGGAAACACCATATATTTT
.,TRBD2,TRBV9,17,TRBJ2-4,CASSPGPRGCRKNIQYF,TGTGCCAGCAGCCCCGGACCGCGGGGGTGTCGGAAAAACATTCAGTACTTC
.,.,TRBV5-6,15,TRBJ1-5,CASSLKRGSNQPQHF,TGTGCCAGCAGCTTGAAGAGAGGTAGCAATCAGCCCCAGCATTTT
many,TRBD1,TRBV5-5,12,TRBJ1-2,CASSLGTGAYTF,TGTGCCAGCAGCTTGGGGACAGGGGCCTACACCTTC
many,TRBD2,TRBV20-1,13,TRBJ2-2,CSARAGGTGELFF,TGCAGTGCTAGAGCGGGGGGGACCGGGGAGCTGTTTTTT
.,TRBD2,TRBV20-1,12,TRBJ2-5,CSAKSGRETQYF,TGCAGTGCCAAGAGCGGGAGAGAGACCCAGTACTTC
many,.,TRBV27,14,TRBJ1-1,CASSLSEGWTEAFF,TGTGCCAGCAGTTTATCAGAGGGTTGGACTGAAGCTTTCTTT
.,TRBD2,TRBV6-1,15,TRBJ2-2,CASSALAVNTGELFF,TGTGCCAGCAGTGCGCTAGCGGTGAACACCGGGGAGCTGTTTTTT
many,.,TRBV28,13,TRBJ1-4,CASSRGGYEKLFF,TGTGCCAGCAGTCGGGGGGGGTATGAAAAACTGTTTTTT
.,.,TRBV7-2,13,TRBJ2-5,CASSPPQGETQYF,TGTGCCAGCAGCCCCCCCCAGGGGGAGACCCAGTACTTC
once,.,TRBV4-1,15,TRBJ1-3,CASRYYPVSGNTMYF,TGCGCCAGCAGATACTATCCAGTCTCTGGAAACACCATGTATTTT
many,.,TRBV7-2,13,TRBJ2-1,CASSSTRAGEQFF,TGTGCCAGCAGCTCGACTAGGGCGGGGGAGCAGTTCTTC
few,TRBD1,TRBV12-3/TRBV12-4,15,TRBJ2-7,CASRSFLDRVYEQYF,TGTGCCAGCAGATCCTTTCTCGACAGGGTCTACGAGCAGTACTTC
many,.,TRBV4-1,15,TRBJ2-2,CASSQRRIATGELFF,TGCGCCAGCAGCCAACGAAGGATAGCGACCGGGGAGCTGTTTTTT
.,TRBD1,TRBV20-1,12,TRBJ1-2,CSALTGPYGYTF,TGCAGTGCTTTGACAGGGCCTTATGGCTACACCTTC
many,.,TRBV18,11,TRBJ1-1,CASSEQVGAFF,TGTGCCAGCTCAGAACAGGTGGGCGCTTTCTTT
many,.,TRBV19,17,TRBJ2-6,CASTPNLQGPGANVLTF,TGTGCCAGTACCCCTAATCTACAGGGCCCTGGGGCCAACGTCCTGACTTTC
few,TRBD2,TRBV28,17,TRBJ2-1,CASRNRLAGPSYNEQFF,TGTGCCAGCAGGAACAGACTAGCGGGCCCCTCCTACAATGAGCAGTTCTTC
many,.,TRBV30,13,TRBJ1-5,CAWSPGTNQPQHF,TGTGCCTGGAGTCCCGGTACCAATCAGCCCCAGCATTTT
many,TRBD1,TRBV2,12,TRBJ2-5,CASSGTGETQYF,TGTGCCAGCAGCGGGACAGGAGAGACCCAGTACTTC
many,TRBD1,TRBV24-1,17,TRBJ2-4,CATSDPQPGQGQNIQYF,TGTGCCACCAGTGATCCTCAACCGGGACAGGGCCAAAACATTCAGTACTTC
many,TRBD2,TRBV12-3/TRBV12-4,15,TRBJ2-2,CASSPSGGAPGELFF,TGTGCCAGCAGTCCTAGCGGGGGGGCCCCCGGGGAGCTGTTTTTT
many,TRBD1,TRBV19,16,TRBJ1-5,CASSMLLGQGGQPQHF,TGTGCCAGTAGTATGCTTTTGGGACAGGGCGGCCAGCCCCAGCATTTT
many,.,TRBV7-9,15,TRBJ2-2,CASRYREGVAGELFF,TGTGCCAGCAGATACAGGGAAGGTGTCGCCGGGGAGCTGTTTTTT
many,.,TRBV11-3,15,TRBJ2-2,CASSLFQGMSGELFF,TGTGCCAGCAGCTTATTCCAGGGGATGTCCGGGGAGCTGTTTTTT
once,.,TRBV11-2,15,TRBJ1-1,CASSFLTSMNTEAFF,TGTGCCAGCAGCTTTCTTACCTCAATGAACACTGAAGCTTTCTTT
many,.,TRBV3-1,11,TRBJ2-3,CASRGADTQYF,TGTGCCAGCAGGGGGGCAGATACGCAGTATTTT
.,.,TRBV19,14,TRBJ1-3,CASWERRTGNTIYF,TGTGCCAGTTGGGAACGGCGGACTGGAAACACCATATATTTT
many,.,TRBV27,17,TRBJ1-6,CASSRRRELSYNSPLHF,TGTGCCAGCAGTAGAAGGCGGGAACTCTCCTATAATTCACCCCTCCACTTT
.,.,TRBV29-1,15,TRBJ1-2,CSVDGSGGGRYGYTF,TGCAGCGTTGACGGTTCGGGGGGCGGGAGGTATGGCTACACCTTC
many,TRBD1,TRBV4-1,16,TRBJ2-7,CASSQASGTGPYEQYF,TGTGCCAGCAGCCAAGCATCCGGGACAGGGCCCTACGAGCAGTACTTC
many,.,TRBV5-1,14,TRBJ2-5,CASSSRQGGRTQYF,TGCGCCAGCAGTTCTCGGCAGGGGGGGCGGACCCAGTACTTC
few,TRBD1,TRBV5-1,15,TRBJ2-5,CASSSGQLGQETQYF,TGCGCCAGCAGCTCGGGACAGCTGGGACAAGAGACCCAGTACTTC
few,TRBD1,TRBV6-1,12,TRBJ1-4,CASRQGGEKLFF,TGTGCCAGTCGACAGGGAGGCGAAAAACTGTTTTTT
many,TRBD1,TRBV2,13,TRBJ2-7,CASSRTGDYEQYF,TGTGCCAGCAGCCGGACAGGAGACTACGAGCAGTACTTC
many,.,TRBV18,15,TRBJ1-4,CASSLQGGVREKLFF,TGTGCCAGCTCACTGCAGGGTGGAGTACGCGAAAAACTGTTTTTT
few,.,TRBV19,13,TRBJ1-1,CASSQGINTEAFF,TGTGCCAGTAGTCAGGGGATCAACACTGAAGCTTTCTTT
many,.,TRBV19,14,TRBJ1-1,CASSPRNPNTEAFF,TGTGCCAGTAGCCCACGGAACCCTAACACTGAAGCTTTCTTT
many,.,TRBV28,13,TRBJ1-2,CASSFPGNYGYTF,TGTGCCAGCAGTTTTCCGGGGAACTATGGCTACACCTTC
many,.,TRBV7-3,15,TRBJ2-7,CASGNRAYGVYEQYF,TGTGCCAGCGGAAACCGGGCTTACGGGGTCTACGAGCAGTACTTC
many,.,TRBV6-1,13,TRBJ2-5,CASSNYRDETQYF,TGTGCCAGCAGCAATTACAGGGATGAAACCCAGTACTTC
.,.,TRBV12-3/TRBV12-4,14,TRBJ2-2,CASSKKTRTGELFF,TGTGCCAGCAGTAAGAAGACCCGCACCGGGGAGCTGTTTTTT